The clone carrying this T cell receptor (beta chain) was detected only once. Its antigen is still unknown. Given the absence of the conserved phenylalanine or tryptophan at the CDR3 end, a read error is likely. This sample's RNA came from whole unsorted tissue. Germline CDR1 and CDR2: KGHSH and LQKENI. V was trimmed by 3 bases and J by 8 bases, leaving 16 bases between them. This CDR3 has 15 amino acids. The data were taken from a study of tumor and adjacent non-tumor tissue in lung cancer. As for the study in general: Histology: about 13 adenocarcinoma, a couple of squamous cell carcinoma, 1 small cell lung cancer.

Points from the study as a whole: Shorter survival was associated with higher TCR diversity in tumors.

Three rounds of nested PCR, following a modified ARM-PCR protocol, produced the TCRbeta library. TCRdb reprocessed the multiplex PCR reads with MiXCR, giving one entry per CDR3 protein. The data show 200,000 to 250,000 distinct CDR3 sequences, 71% seen once. The sample consisted of lung tumor tissue. This TCR derives from a man in his fifties or sixties with non-small cell lung cancer. This chain links TRBV18 with TRBJ1-4; D is possibly TRBD1 (5 bases). The CDR3 loop reads CASSPIRDLGEKLFS. Here the CDR3 DNA reads TGTGCCAGCTCACCCATCAGGGACCTTGGGGAAAAACTGTTTTCT.